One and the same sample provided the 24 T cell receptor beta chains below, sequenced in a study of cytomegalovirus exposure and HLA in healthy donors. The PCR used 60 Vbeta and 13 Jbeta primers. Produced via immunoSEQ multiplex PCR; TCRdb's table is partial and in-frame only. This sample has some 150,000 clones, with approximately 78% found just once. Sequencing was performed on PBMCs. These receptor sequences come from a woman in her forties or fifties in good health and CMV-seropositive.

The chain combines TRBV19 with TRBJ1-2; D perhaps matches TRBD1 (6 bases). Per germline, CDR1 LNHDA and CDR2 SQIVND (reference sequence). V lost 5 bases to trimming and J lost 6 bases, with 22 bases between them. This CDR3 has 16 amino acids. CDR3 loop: CASSPVAGTQKDGYTF. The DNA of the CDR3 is TGTGCCAGTAGTCCAGTGGCCGGGACACAAAAAGATGGCTACACCTTC.

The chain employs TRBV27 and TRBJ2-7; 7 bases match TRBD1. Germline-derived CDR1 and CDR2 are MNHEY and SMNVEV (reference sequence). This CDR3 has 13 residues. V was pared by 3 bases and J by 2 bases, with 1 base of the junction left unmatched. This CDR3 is CASSFDRAYEQYF. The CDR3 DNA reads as TGTGCCAGCAGTTTTGACAGGGCCTACGAGCAGTACTTC.

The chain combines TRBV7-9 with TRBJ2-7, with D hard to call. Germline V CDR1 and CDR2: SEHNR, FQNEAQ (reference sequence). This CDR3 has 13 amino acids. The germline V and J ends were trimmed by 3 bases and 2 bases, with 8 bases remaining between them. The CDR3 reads CASSFPSTYEQYF. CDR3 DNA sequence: TGTGCCAGCAGCTTCCCCTCTACCTACGAGCAGTACTTC.

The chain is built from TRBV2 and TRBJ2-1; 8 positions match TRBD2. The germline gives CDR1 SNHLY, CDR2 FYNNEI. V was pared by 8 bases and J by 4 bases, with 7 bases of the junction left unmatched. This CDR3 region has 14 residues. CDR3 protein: CASRLAGLYNEQFF. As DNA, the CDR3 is TGTGCCAGCCGCCTAGCGGGCCTATACAATGAGCAGTTCTTC.

DNA for the CDR3: TGTGCCAGCAGTTTATCGGGCAGGGCTAGGTACGAGCAGTACTTC. It yields the protein CASSLSGRARYEQYF. V is TRBV27 and J is TRBJ2-7; TRBD1 might be the D (5 bases). Germline V CDR1 and CDR2: MNHEY, SMNVEV (reference sequence). The CDR3 sequence is 15 residues long. V lost 0 bases to trimming and J lost 4 bases, with 13 bases between them.

The CDR3 coding sequence is TGTGCCAGCAGTGAACCAGGGGGCGCGGGCACTGAAGCTTTCTTT. It is translated as CASSEPGGAGTEAFF. The gene calls are TRBV6-1 and TRBJ1-1; TRBD1 matches 8 bases. With V trimmed by 2 bases and J by 4 bases, 6 bases remained unmatched. CDR1 MNHNS and CDR2 SASEGT come from the germline V gene. This CDR3 is 15 amino acids long.

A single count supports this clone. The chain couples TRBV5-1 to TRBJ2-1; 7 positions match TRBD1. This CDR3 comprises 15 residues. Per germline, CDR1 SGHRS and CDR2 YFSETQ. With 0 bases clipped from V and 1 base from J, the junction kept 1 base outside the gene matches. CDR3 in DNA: TGCGCCAGCAGCTTGGGACAGGGTTCCTACAATGAGCAGTTCTTC. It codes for CASSLGQGSYNEQFF. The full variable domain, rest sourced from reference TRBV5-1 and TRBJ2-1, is KAGVTQTPRYLIKTRGQQVTLSCSPISGHRSVSWYQQTPGQGLQFLFEYFSETQRNKGNFPGRFSGRQFSNSRSEMNVSTLELGDSALYLCASSLGQGSYNEQFFGPGTRLTVL.

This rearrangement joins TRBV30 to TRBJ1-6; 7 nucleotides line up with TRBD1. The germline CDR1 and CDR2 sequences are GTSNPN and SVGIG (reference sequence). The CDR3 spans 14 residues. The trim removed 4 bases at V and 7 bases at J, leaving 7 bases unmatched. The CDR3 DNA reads TGTGCCTGGATCCTCCGGGACAGAAATTCACCCCTCCACTTT. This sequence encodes CAWILRDRNSPLHF.

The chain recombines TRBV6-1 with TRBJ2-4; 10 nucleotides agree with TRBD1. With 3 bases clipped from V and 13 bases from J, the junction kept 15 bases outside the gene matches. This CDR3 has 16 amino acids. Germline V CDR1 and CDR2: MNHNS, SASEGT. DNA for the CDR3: TGTGCCAGCAGTGACAATTACGGGACAGGGGCCATCCGCCAGTACTTC. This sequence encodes CASSDNYGTGAIRQYF.

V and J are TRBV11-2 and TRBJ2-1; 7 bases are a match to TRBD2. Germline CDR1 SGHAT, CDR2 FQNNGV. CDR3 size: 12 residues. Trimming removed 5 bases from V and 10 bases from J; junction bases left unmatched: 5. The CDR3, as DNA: TGTGCCAGCAGCCGGGACTACGGCGAGCAGTTCTTC. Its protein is CASSRDYGEQFF.

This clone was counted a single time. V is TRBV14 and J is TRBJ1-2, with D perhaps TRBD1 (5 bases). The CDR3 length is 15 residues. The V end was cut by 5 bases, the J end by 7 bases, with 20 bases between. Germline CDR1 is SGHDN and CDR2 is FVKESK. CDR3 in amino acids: CASSYQPGPGVGYTF. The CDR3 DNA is TGTGCCAGCAGCTACCAACCGGGACCGGGGGTTGGCTACACCTTC.

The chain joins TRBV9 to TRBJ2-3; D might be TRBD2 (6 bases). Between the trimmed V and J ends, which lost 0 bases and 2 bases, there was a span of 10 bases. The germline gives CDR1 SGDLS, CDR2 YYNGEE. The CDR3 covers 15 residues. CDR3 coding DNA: TGTGCCAGCAGCGTAGCGGCGGGAATCACAGATACGCAGTATTTT. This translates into CASSVAAGITDTQYF.

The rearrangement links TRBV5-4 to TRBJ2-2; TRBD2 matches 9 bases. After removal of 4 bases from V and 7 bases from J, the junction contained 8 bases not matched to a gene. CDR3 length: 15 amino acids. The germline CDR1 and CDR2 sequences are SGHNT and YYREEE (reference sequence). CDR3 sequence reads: CASSPGTSLGGELFF. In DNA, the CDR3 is TGTGCCAGCAGCCCGGGGACTAGCTTGGGCGGGGAGCTGTTTTTT.

In DNA form, the CDR3 reads TGTGCCAGCATCCTGGGACAGGGGAACTATGGCTACACCTTC. This sequence encodes CASILGQGNYGYTF. This chain links TRBV2 with TRBJ1-2, with 10 nucleotides matching TRBD1. Germline V gene sequence: CDR1 SNHLY, CDR2 FYNNEI. V shed 7 bases, J shed 2 bases, and the junction held 4 bases outside the gene matches. There are 14 residues in the CDR3.

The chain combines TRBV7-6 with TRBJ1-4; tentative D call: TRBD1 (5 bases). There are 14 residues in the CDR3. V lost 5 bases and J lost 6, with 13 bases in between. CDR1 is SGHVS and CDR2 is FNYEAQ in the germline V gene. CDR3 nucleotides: TGTGCCAGCAGCGACGGGGGTTGGGATGAAAAACTGTTTTTT. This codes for CASSDGGWDEKLFF. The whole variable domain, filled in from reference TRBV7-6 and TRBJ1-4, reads GAGVSQSPRYKVTKRGQDVALRCDPISGHVSLYWYRQALGQGPEFLTYFNYEAQQDKSGLPNDRFSAERPEGSISTLTIQRTEQRDSAMYRCASSDGGWDEKLFFGSGTQLSVL.

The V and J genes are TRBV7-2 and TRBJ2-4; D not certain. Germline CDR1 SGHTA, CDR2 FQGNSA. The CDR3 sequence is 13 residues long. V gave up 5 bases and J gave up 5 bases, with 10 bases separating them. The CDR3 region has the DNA TGTGCCAGCAGCCCTAACAGCCAAAACATTCAGTACTTC. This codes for CASSPNSQNIQYF.

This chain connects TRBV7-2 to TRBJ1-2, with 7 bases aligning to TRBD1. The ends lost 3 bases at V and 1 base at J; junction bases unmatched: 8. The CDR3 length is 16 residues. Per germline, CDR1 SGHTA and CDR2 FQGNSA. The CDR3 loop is CASSLTRDSSNYGYTF. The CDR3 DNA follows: TGTGCCAGCAGCTTGACCAGGGACAGCAGTAACTATGGCTACACCTTC.

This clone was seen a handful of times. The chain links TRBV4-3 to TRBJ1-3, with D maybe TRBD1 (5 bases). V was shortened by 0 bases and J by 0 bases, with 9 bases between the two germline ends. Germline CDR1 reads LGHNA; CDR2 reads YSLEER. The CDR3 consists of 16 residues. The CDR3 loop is CASSQDVTASGNTIYF. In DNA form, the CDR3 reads TGCGCCAGCAGCCAAGATGTGACAGCCTCTGGAAACACCATATATTTT.

The CDR3 loop reads CASSENNEQYF. CDR3 nucleotide sequence: TGTGCCAGCAGTGAAAACAACGAGCAGTACTTC. The V and J genes are TRBV6-1 and TRBJ2-7; D unclear. There are 11 residues in the CDR3. In germline, CDR1 is MNHNS, CDR2 SASEGT. V was pared by 2 bases and J by 5 bases, with 4 bases between.

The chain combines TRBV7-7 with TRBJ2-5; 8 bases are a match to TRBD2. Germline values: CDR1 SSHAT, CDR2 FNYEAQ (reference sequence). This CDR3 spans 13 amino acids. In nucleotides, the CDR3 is TGTGCTAGCTCAGCGGGAGATGGGGAGACCCAGTACTTC. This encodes CASSAGDGETQYF.

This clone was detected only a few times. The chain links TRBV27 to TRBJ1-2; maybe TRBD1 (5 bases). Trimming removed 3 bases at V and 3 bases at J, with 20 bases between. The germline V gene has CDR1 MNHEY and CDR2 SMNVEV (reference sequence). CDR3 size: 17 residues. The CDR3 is CASSLGRGWGFYYGYTF. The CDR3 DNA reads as TGTGCCAGCAGTTTGGGGAGGGGATGGGGGTTTTACTATGGCTACACCTTC.

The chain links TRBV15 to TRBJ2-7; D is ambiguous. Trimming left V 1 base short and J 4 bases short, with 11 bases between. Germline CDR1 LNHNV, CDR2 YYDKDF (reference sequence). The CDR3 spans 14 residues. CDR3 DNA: TGTGCCACCAGCAGAGTGAGTCCATCTTACGAGCAGTACTTC. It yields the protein CATSRVSPSYEQYF.

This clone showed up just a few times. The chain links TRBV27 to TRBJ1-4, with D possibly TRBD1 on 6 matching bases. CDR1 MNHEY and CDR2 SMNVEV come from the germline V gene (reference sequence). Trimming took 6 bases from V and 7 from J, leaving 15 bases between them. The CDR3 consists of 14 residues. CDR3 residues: CASSYRALGEKLFF. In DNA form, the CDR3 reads TGTGCCAGCAGCTACAGGGCTCTAGGTGAAAAACTGTTTTTT.

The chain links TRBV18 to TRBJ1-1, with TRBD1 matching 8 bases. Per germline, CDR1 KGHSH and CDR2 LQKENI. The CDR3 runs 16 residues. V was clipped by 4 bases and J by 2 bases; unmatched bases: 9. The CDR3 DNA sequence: TGTGCCAGCTCACTCCCGGGACAGGTTGGTAACACTGAAGCTTTCTTT. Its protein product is CASSLPGQVGNTEAFF.